This T cell receptor beta chain comes out of a study of cytomegalovirus exposure and HLA in healthy donors. The study's findings and limits: Equally common other TCR beta chains were less clonally expanded than HLA-associated ones, a later analysis found. TCR beta V- and J-gene trimming, according to a later analysis, was linked to a missense DCLRE1C variant.

Germline V gives CDR1 SEHNR, CDR2 FQNEAQ (reference sequence). The CDR3 extends over 16 amino acids. V was clipped by 1 base and J by 7 bases; unmatched bases: 6. This clone was recorded many times. Antigen unknown. Other nucleotide sequences from this sample produce the same CDR3. 60 Vbeta and 13 Jbeta primers were used in PCR. Using immunoSEQ multiplex PCR, the repertoire was profiled, and TCRdb retains in-frame clones only, with some absent. The sample includes 100,000 to 120,000 clones, 67% seen only once; the top ten take almost 8.5%. The chain has TRBV7-9 and TRBJ2-1; 11 positions match TRBD2. This clonotype was obtained from a man in his late teens or twenties in good health and CMV-seropositive. The sample taken for sequencing was PBMCs. CDR3 bases: TGTGCCAGCAGCTTAGGGTTAGCGGGGGGGAGGAATGAGCAGTTCTTC. This sequence encodes CASSLGLAGGRNEQFF.